Below are 15 T cell receptor beta chains sequenced from a single sample in a study of blood T cells in healthy people across ages. Next came a second PCR, run for about 7 to 12 cycles, which used a sample-barcoded 5' primer along with a J-beta primer mix. TCRdb called the 5' RACE reads again in MiXCR, with one record for every CDR3 protein. The data contain about 940,000 distinct CDR3 sequences, around 46% of them singletons. The specimen sequenced was blood. Every receptor here comes from a young man in good health.

This clonotype was counted only a few times. V usage is TRBV11-2 and J usage is TRBJ2-1; D is possibly TRBD1 (5 bases). The V end was cut by 0 bases, the J end by 6 bases, with 9 bases between. This CDR3 is built from 14 residues. Germline values: CDR1 SGHAT, CDR2 FQNNGV. CDR3 DNA sequence: TGTGCCAGCAGCTTAGAGCAAGGGGTCAATGAGCAGTTCTTC. Encoded protein: CASSLEQGVNEQFF.

The chain has TRBV15 and TRBJ2-7, with 8 bases identical to TRBD1. This CDR3 is built from 15 residues. Germline V gene data show CDR1 as LNHNV and CDR2 as YYDKDF (reference sequence). J was trimmed by 4 bases and V by 6 bases; bases with no gene match: 11. The DNA of the CDR3 is TGTGCCACCAGACTAGGACAGGGCAGCCCGTACGAGCAGTACTTC. Translating it yields CATRLGQGSPYEQYF. The full variable domain, completed using reference TRBV15 and TRBJ2-7, is DAMVIQNPRYQVTQFGKPVTLSCSQTLNHNVMYWYQQKSSQAPKLLFHYYDKDFNNEADTPDNFQSRRPNTSFCFLDIRSPGLGDTAMYLCATRLGQGSPYEQYFGPGTRLTVT.

The chain joins TRBV12-3 or TRBV12-4 to TRBJ2-1, with unresolved D. V lost 7 bases and J 4 bases, leaving 11 bases between the germline ends. This CDR3 region has 13 residues. DNA of the CDR3: TGTGCCAGCACCAGTGCTCTGTACAATGAGCAGTTCTTC. Its protein is CASTSALYNEQFF.

The V gene is TRBV12-3 or TRBV12-4, the J gene TRBJ2-5; a weak D match, TRBD1 (5 bases). V was pared by 7 bases and J by 11 bases, with 14 bases between. The CDR3 is 11 amino acids. As DNA, the CDR3 is TGTGCCAGCAAGGGGTTAAATGAGCAGTACTTC. This translates into CASKGLNEQYF.

The V and J genes are TRBV6-5 and TRBJ1-1; D is possibly TRBD1 (6 bases). Germline CDR1 MNHEY, CDR2 SVGAGI. The CDR3 covers 14 residues. V was pared by 6 bases and J by 1 base, with 12 bases between. The chain's CDR3 is CASSVQGQNTEAFF. CDR3 sequence (DNA): TGTGCCAGCAGCGTACAGGGTCAGAACACTGAAGCTTTCTTT.

This clonotype was seen a few times. The rearrangement uses TRBV20-1 and TRBJ1-5, with D hard to call. CDR1 and CDR2 (germline): DFQATT, SNEGSKA (reference sequence). The CDR3 is 14 amino acids. Trimming left V 0 bases short and J 2 bases short, with 8 bases between. CDR3 region: CSARDRAGNQPQHF. CDR3 nucleotides: TGCAGTGCTAGAGACAGAGCCGGCAATCAGCCCCAGCATTTT.

The chain carries TRBV14 and TRBJ2-3; D uncertain. Germline V gene sequence: CDR1 SGHDN, CDR2 FVKESK. Deletions cut 0 bases from V and 4 bases from J, with 14 bases between. This CDR3 region has 16 residues. The CDR3 DNA reads as TGTGCCAGCAGCCAAGATCGGTCCCGGCGCCCAGATACGCAGTATTTT. Its translation is CASSQDRSRRPDTQYF.

This clonotype has a handful of counts. The chain recombines TRBV21-1 with TRBJ2-7. TRBV21-1 is listed as a pseudogene. This CDR3 is built from 15 residues. The CDR3 DNA follows: TGTGCCAGCAGCAAAGGGGCAGGTGAGAGTTCCGAGCAGTACTTC. Translated: CASSKGAGESSEQYF.

This chain links TRBV2 with TRBJ2-7; D may match TRBD1 or TRBD2 (5 bases each). The CDR3 has 14 amino acids. Germline V lookup: CDR1 SNHLY, CDR2 FYNNEI. Between the trimmed V and J ends, which lost 6 bases and 2 bases, there was a span of 14 bases. For the CDR3, the DNA is TGTGCCAGCAGCGGGGACCGACCAGCCTACGAGCAGTACTTC. The encoded protein is CASSGDRPAYEQYF. Using reference TRBV2 and TRBJ2-7 for the parts outside the CDR3, the full variable domain is EPEVTQTPSHQVTQMGQEVILRCVPISNHLYFYWYRQILGQKVEFLVSFYNNEISEKSEIFDDQFSVERPDGSNFTLKIRSTKLEDSAMYFCASSGDRPAYEQYFGPGTRLTVT.

This clonotype was seen only a few times. J is TRBJ1-1 and V is TRBV29-1; D unresolved. Trimming removed 3 bases at V and 5 bases at J, with 7 bases between. In germline, CDR1 is SQVTM, CDR2 ANQGSEA. The CDR3 has 11 amino acids. The CDR3 DNA sequence: TGCAGCGTTGATAGGCAGACTGAAGCTTTCTTT. This gives the protein CSVDRQTEAFF.

The DNA for the CDR3 is TGCATTCGGACCGCTCCTAGGTGTACGTATGGCTACACCTTC. Translated: CIRTAPRCTYGYTF. The J gene is TRBJ1-2, the V gene TRBV29-1; D is ambiguous. Germline V CDR1 and CDR2: SQVTM, ANQGSEA. This CDR3 is 14 amino acids long.

The J gene is TRBJ2-3, the V gene TRBV25-1, with 8 bases matching TRBD1. Looked up from germline, CDR1 is MGHDK and CDR2 is SYGVNS. The CDR3 loop spans 15 amino acids. Trimming at V came to 7 bases and at J to 4 bases, leaving 10 bases not matched to a gene. DNA for the CDR3: TGTGCCAGCACTAGGCGGGGACAGGTTGCAGATACGCAGTATTTT. This sequence encodes CASTRRGQVADTQYF.

This clonotype was observed many times. The chain uses TRBV9 and TRBJ2-7; 12 bases agree with TRBD2. CDR3 length: 15 residues. V shed 0 bases, J shed 3 bases, and the junction held 1 base outside the gene matches. Germline values: CDR1 SGDLS, CDR2 YYNGEE. The chain's CDR3 is CASSVGLAGDYEQYF. The CDR3 region has the DNA TGTGCCAGCAGCGTAGGACTAGCGGGGGACTACGAGCAGTACTTC.

The V and J genes are TRBV20-1 and TRBJ2-3; D not resolved. CDR1 is DFQATT and CDR2 is SNEGSKA in the germline V gene (reference sequence). Trimming took off 0 bases at V and 3 bases at J, with 7 bases between the two ends. The CDR3 is 13 amino acids. CDR3 coding DNA: TGCAGTGCTAGAGAACCAGGTACAGATACGCAGTATTTT. Amino acids: CSAREPGTDTQYF.

The sample holds a few counts of this clonotype. The chain couples TRBV28 to TRBJ2-5, with D tentatively TRBD1 (6 bases). The CDR3 has 15 amino acids. Germline V lookup: CDR1 MDHEN, CDR2 SYDVKM. Trimming removed 2 bases at V and 5 bases at J, with 15 bases between. The CDR3 protein is CASSLGGTMGETQYF. DNA of the CDR3: TGTGCCAGCAGTTTAGGGGGCACTATGGGGGAGACCCAGTACTTC.